The 22 T cell receptor beta chains given below trace back to one sample, sequenced in a study of patients and donors after allogeneic stem cell transplantation. MiXCR was run by TCRdb on the RT-PCR reads, yielding one entry per CDR3 protein. The sample includes some 880,000 distinct CDR3 sequences, more than 15% of them seen just once. The sequenced sample consisted of blood, either unsorted or a sorted T cell fraction (not recorded which). These receptors all come from a human donor who was either an allogeneic HSCT recipient or a stem cell or donor lymphocyte infusion donor (not recorded which). It is not recorded whose cells these are; they may come from a transplant donor.

The J gene is TRBJ1-5, the V gene TRBV5-1; possible D gene TRBD1, 6 bases. The CDR3 runs to 17 residues. Germline V gene data show CDR1 as SGHRS and CDR2 as YFSETQ. Trimming left V 2 bases short and J 3 bases short, with 18 bases between. CDR3 bases: TGCGCCAGCAGCTTTAGGGGGGCCGAACAGTACAATCAGCCCCAGCATTTT. Its translation: CASSFRGAEQYNQPQHF.

This sequence joins TRBV25-1 and TRBJ1-1; 7 nucleotides line up with TRBD1. The germline gives CDR1 MGHDK, CDR2 SYGVNS. CDR3 length equals 16 residues. V shed 1 base and J 5 bases; nucleotides not matched to a gene: 10. CDR3 protein: CASSELLKGARTEAFF. CDR3 nucleotide sequence: TGTGCCAGCAGTGAATTGTTGAAGGGGGCGAGGACTGAAGCTTTCTTT.

This rearrangement joins TRBV3-1 to TRBJ2-7; TRBD1 might be the D (6 bases). Trimming removed 4 bases at V and 2 bases at J, with 21 bases between. Germline V gene sequence: CDR1 LGHDT, CDR2 YNNKEL (reference sequence). The CDR3 consists of 17 residues. The CDR3 DNA reads as TGTGCCAGCAGCCGCCGAACAGGGTTGGGAACCACCTACGAGCAGTACTTC. Translation gives CASSRRTGLGTTYEQYF.

This chain uses TRBV7-8 with TRBJ2-5; a possible D gene is TRBD1 (6 bases). V dropped 5 bases and J dropped 5 bases, with 24 bases sitting between them. This CDR3 comprises 17 residues. Germline V gives CDR1 SGHVS, CDR2 FQNEAQ. Here the CDR3 reads CASSLIWTAKSRETQYF. The CDR3 nucleotides are TGTGCCAGCAGCCTAATCTGGACAGCTAAGTCTAGGGAGACCCAGTACTTC.

CDR3 nucleotide sequence: TGTGCCAGCAGTTACTCCCACGCGGAAGAGACTGAAGCTTTCTTT. It encodes CASSYSHAEETEAFF. The rearrangement links TRBV6-5 to TRBJ1-1; D gene uncertain. Per germline, CDR1 MNHEY and CDR2 SVGAGI. Trimming cost V 0 bases and J 5 bases, with 13 bases left between them. The CDR3 is 15 residues long.

The rearrangement joins TRBV19 to TRBJ2-1; 7 bases align to TRBD2. V lost 6 bases to trimming and J lost 12 bases; unmatched junction nucleotides: 8. This CDR3 is built from 12 residues. Looked up from germline, CDR1 is LNHDA and CDR2 is SQIVND (reference sequence). CDR3 bases: TGTGCCAGTAGCGACACTAGCGCGGGGCAGTTCTTC. This codes for CASSDTSAGQFF. Based on the CDR3 plus reference TRBV19 and TRBJ2-1, the full variable domain is DGGITQSPKYLFRKEGQNVTLSCEQNLNHDAMYWYRQDPGQGLRLIYYSQIVNDFQKGDIAEGYSVSREKKESFPLTVTSAQKNPTAFYLCASSDTSAGQFFGPGTRLTVL.

The chain couples TRBV4-3 to TRBJ2-1; the D is unclear. Germline V lookup: CDR1 LGHNA, CDR2 YSLEER. Deletions cut 5 bases from V and 5 bases from J, with 13 bases between. The CDR3 length is 14 residues. This chain's CDR3 is CASSNLNSNNEQFF. In nucleotides, the CDR3 is TGCGCCAGCAGCAATTTAAACTCGAACAATGAGCAGTTCTTC.

The chain uses TRBV5-5 and TRBJ2-4; the match to TRBD1 covers 7 bases. V gave up 0 bases and J gave up 1 base; unmatched junction bases: 4. The CDR3 has 16 amino acids. The germline gives CDR1 SGHKS, CDR2 YYEKEE (reference sequence). The CDR3 loop reads CASSLAWGQAKNIQYF. The CDR3 DNA reads as TGTGCCAGCAGCTTGGCCTGGGGACAGGCCAAAAACATTCAGTACTTC.

This clonotype was counted only a few times. The rearrangement uses TRBV5-1 and TRBJ2-1, with D perhaps matching TRBD2 (7 bases). The V gene's germline CDR1 is SGHRS and CDR2 YFSETQ. The CDR3 has 16 residues. V dropped 2 bases and J dropped 3 bases, with 15 bases sitting between them. This chain's CDR3 is CASSFGGEGHYNEQFF. The CDR3 DNA is TGCGCCAGCAGCTTTGGAGGGGAGGGACACTACAATGAGCAGTTCTTC.

The V gene is TRBV9, the J gene TRBJ2-5, with 8 bases matching TRBD1. Germline lookup yields CDR1 SGDLS and CDR2 YYNGEE. CDR3 size: 14 residues. V shed 2 bases, J shed 5 bases, and the junction held 5 bases outside the gene matches. CDR3 region: CASSVDRAEETQYF. In DNA form, the CDR3 reads TGTGCCAGCAGCGTGGACAGGGCGGAGGAGACCCAGTACTTC. The complete variable domain, with remaining parts taken from reference TRBV9 and TRBJ2-5, reads DSGVTQTPKHLITATGQRVTLRCSPRSGDLSVYWYQQSLDQGLQFLIQYYNGEERAKGNILERFSAQQFPDLHSELNLSSLELGDSALYFCASSVDRAEETQYFGPGTRLLVL.

The chain joins TRBV24-1 to TRBJ2-6; 9 bases fit TRBD1. J lost 4 bases, V lost 1 base, and 10 bases had no gene match. Germline V gene sequence: CDR1 KGHDR, CDR2 SFDVKD. This CDR3 comprises 19 residues. The CDR3 here is CATSDFRRDRESGANVLTF. DNA of the CDR3: TGTGCCACCAGTGATTTCCGTCGGGACAGGGAGTCCGGGGCCAACGTCCTGACTTTC.

The J gene is TRBJ2-5, the V gene TRBV6-5; 9 nucleotides line up with TRBD1. Germline lookup yields CDR1 MNHEY and CDR2 SVGAGI. Unmatched junction bases numbered 4, after V lost 0 bases and J lost 2 bases. The CDR3 is 16 residues long. The CDR3 DNA follows: TGTGCCAGCAGTTACTCGGGGACAGGGAATCAAGAGACCCAGTACTTC. It specifies CASSYSGTGNQETQYF.

This sequence joins TRBV5-6 and TRBJ2-7, with TRBD2 matching 14 bases. The CDR3 spans 15 residues. Germline CDR1 is SGHDT and CDR2 is YYEEEE. The ends lost 4 bases at V and 7 bases at J; junction bases unmatched: 7. CDR3 sequence reads: CASSHGTSGGEEQYF. The CDR3 coding sequence is TGTGCCAGCAGCCACGGGACTAGCGGGGGAGAAGAGCAGTACTTC.

This chain links TRBV7-2 with TRBJ2-7; D is unresolved. Between the trimmed V and J ends, which lost 5 bases and 6 bases, there was a span of 8 bases. Per germline, CDR1 SGHTA and CDR2 FQGNSA. The CDR3 is made up of 11 amino acids. In DNA form, the CDR3 reads TGTGCCAGCAGCACGCTCCTCGAGCAGTACTTC. Its translation is CASSTLLEQYF.

The V gene is TRBV5-1, the J gene TRBJ1-1, with 9 bases matching TRBD1. The CDR3 extends over 14 amino acids. Germline assignment: CDR1 SGHRS and CDR2 YFSETQ. J lost 2 bases, V lost 4 bases, and 3 bases had no gene match. The chain's CDR3 is CASSRTGVNTEAFF. DNA for the CDR3: TGCGCCAGCAGCCGGACAGGGGTAAACACTGAAGCTTTCTTT.

This chain links TRBV15 with TRBJ1-1; 12 bases agree with TRBD1. Trimming removed 1 base from V and 6 bases from J; junction bases left unmatched: 6. CDR1 LNHNV and CDR2 YYDKDF come from the germline V gene (reference sequence). The CDR3 is made up of 16 amino acids. CDR3 in amino acids: CATSRGGQGARAEAFF. In nucleotides, the CDR3 is TGTGCCACCAGCAGAGGGGGACAGGGGGCGCGGGCTGAAGCTTTCTTT.

The V call is TRBV6-2 or TRBV6-3, the J call TRBJ2-2, with TRBD2 as a possible D gene (5 bases). In germline, CDR1 is MNHEY, CDR2 SVGEGT. The CDR3 runs to 14 residues. Trimming pared 6 bases from V and 6 bases from J, leaving 14 bases between. Written as DNA, the CDR3 is TGTGCCAGCAGCCCCCAGGCCGGGGCCGGGGAGCTGTTTTTT. It is translated as CASSPQAGAGELFF.

There are many counts of this clonotype. The CDR3 nucleotides are TGCGCCAGCAGCCAAGATTATTTGGGGAACCAAGAGACCCAGTACTTC. As protein: CASSQDYLGNQETQYF. V and J are TRBV4-3 and TRBJ2-5, with no clear D. The germline V and J ends were trimmed by 0 bases and 0 bases, with 11 bases remaining between them. Germline CDR1 is LGHNA and CDR2 is YSLEER. The CDR3 totals 16 residues.

This clonotype was counted a few times. The rearrangement uses TRBV27 and TRBJ2-7; tentative D call: TRBD2 (6 bases). Trimming removed 5 bases from V and 5 bases from J, with 13 bases in between. The CDR3 consists of 13 residues. The germline gives CDR1 MNHEY, CDR2 SMNVEV (reference sequence). The CDR3 nucleotides read TGTGCCAGCAGTCCCCCGCGGGACGACGAGCAGTACTTC. This encodes CASSPPRDDEQYF.

This chain uses TRBV3-1 with TRBJ2-7, with D maybe TRBD1 (6 bases). Germline CDR1 and CDR2: LGHDT and YNNKEL (reference sequence). The CDR3 sequence is 17 residues long. V was shortened by 1 base and J by 4 bases, with 20 bases between the two germline ends. DNA for the CDR3: TGTGCCAGCAGCCAAGCCGCAGGGGACACCGGGGCGTACGAGCAGTACTTC. This encodes CASSQAAGDTGAYEQYF.

This clonotype was counted between two and nine times. This sequence joins TRBV18 and TRBJ2-5, with unresolved D. Deletions cut 3 bases from V and 2 bases from J, with 10 bases between. CDR1 KGHSH and CDR2 LQKENI come from the germline V gene. The CDR3 length is 14 residues. CDR3: CASSPNQLQETQYF. CDR3 nucleotide sequence: TGTGCCAGCTCACCCAATCAGCTACAAGAGACCCAGTACTTC.

This clonotype was observed a handful of times. This sequence joins TRBV24-1 and TRBJ2-1, with unresolved D. V gave up 7 bases and J gave up 1 base, with 13 bases separating them. The CDR3 totals 15 residues. Germline-derived CDR1 and CDR2 are KGHDR and SFDVKD. CDR3 sequence: CATSLMGGSYNEQFF. DNA of the CDR3: TGTGCCACCAGCCTCATGGGTGGGTCCTACAATGAGCAGTTCTTC.